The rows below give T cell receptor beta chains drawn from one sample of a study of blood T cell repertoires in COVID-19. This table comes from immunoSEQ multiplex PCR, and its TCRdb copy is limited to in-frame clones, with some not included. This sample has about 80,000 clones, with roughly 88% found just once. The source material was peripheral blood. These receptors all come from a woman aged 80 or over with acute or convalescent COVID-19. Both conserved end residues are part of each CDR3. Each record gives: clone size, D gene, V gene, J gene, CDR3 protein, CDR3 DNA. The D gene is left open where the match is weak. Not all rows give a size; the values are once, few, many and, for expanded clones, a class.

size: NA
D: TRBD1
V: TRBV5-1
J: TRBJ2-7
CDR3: CASSSLTGVEQYF
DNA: TGCGCCAGCAGCTCCCTGACAGGGGTCGAGCAGTACTTC

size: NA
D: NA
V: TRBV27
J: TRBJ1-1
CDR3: CASKTSRVAEAFF
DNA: TGTGCCAGCAAAACCTCCAGGGTCGCTGAAGCTTTCTTT

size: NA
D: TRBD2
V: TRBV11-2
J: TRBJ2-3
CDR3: CASSLFSNSGVDTQYF
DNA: TGTGCCAGCAGCTTATTCTCGAATAGCGGGGTAGATACGCAGTATTTT

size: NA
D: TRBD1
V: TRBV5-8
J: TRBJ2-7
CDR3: CASSFRGFPYEQYF
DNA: TGTGCCAGCAGCTTCAGGGGGTTCCCCTACGAGCAGTACTTC

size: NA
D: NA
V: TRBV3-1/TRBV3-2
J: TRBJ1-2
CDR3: CASSQLGSGYTF
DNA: TGTGCCAGCAGCCAATTAGGGAGTGGCTACACCTTC

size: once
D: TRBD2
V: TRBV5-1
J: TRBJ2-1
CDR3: CASSPESGGAGEQFF
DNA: TGCGCCAGCAGCCCGGAAAGCGGGGGGGCTGGTGAGCAGTTCTTC

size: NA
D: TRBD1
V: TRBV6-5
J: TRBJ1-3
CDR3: CASRPPGGANTIYF
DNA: TGTGCCAGCCGTCCCCCAGGGGGCGCGAACACCATATATTTT

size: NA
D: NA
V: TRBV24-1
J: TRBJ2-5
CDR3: CATSDSRGGETQYF
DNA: TGTGCCACCAGTGACTCAAGGGGGGGGGAGACCCAGTACTTC

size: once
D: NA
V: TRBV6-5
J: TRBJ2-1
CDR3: CASSYGRSHNEQFF
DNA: TGTGCCAGCAGTTACGGGCGTTCGCACAATGAGCAGTTCTTC

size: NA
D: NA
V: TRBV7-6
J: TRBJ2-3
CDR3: CASSLERAGTDTQYF
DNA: TGTGCCAGCAGCTTAGAGCGGGCCGGCACAGATACGCAGTATTTT

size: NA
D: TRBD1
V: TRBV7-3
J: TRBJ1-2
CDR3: CASSLGQGNYGYTF
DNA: TGTGCCAGCAGCCTCGGACAGGGGAACTATGGCTACACCTTC

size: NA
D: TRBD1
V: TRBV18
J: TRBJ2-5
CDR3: CASSPIDRGRQETQYF
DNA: TGTGCCAGCTCACCAATCGACAGGGGGAGGCAAGAGACCCAGTACTTC

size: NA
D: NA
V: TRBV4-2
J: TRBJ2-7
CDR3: CASSLDPGQAEQYF
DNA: TGTGCCAGCAGCCTCGACCCAGGACAAGCCGAGCAGTACTTC

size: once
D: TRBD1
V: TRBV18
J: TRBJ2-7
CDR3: CASSGQGSPYEQYF
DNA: TGTGCCAGCTCAGGACAGGGCTCCCCCTACGAGCAGTACTTC

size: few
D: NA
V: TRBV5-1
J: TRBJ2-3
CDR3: CASRMGWERDTQYF
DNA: TGCGCCAGCAGGATGGGTTGGGAGCGGGATACGCAGTATTTT

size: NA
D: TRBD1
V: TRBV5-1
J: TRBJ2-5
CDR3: CASSLGTGGQETQYF
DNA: TGCGCCAGCAGCTTGGGGACAGGGGGACAAGAGACCCAGTACTTC

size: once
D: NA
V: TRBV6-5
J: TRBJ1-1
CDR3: CASSYSTRPGGTEAFF
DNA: TGTGCCAGCAGTTACTCGACCCGACCGGGGGGCACTGAAGCTTTCTTT

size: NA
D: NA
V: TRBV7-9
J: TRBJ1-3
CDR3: CASSETGNTIYF
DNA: TGTGCCAGCAGCGAGACAGGAAACACCATATATTTT

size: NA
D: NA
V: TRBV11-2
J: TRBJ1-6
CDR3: CASSLLAGAGRSLHF
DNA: TGTGCCAGCAGCTTACTTGCGGGGGCAGGACGGTCCCTCCACTTT

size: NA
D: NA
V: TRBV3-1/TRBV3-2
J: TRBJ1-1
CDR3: CASSLRGGVVAFF
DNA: TGTGCCAGCAGCCTAAGAGGTGGTGTAGTGGCTTTCTTT

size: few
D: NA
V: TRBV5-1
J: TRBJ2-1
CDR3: CASSPRGSSEQFF
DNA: TGCGCCAGCAGCCCGCGAGGGTCAAGTGAGCAGTTCTTC

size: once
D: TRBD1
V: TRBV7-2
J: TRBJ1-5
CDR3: CASSLVLVTGEGQPQHF
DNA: TGTGCCAGCAGCTTAGTATTGGTCACAGGGGAAGGTCAGCCCCAGCATTTT

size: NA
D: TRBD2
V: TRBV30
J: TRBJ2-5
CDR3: CAWSVLSSGGLETQYF
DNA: TGTGCCTGGAGTGTACTGAGTAGCGGGGGTTTAGAGACCCAGTACTTC

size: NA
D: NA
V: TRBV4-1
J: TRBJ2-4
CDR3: CASSVETRSPKNIQYF
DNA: TGCGCCAGCAGCGTAGAGACTCGGTCCCCCAAAAACATTCAGTACTTC

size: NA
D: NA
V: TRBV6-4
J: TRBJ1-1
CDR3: CASSDASEGRNTEAFF
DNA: TGTGCCAGCAGTGACGCGTCGGAGGGCAGGAACACTGAAGCTTTCTTT

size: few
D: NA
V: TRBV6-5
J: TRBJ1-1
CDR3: CASSSRDTPNTEAFF
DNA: TGTGCCAGCAGTTCCAGGGATACTCCGAACACTGAAGCTTTCTTT

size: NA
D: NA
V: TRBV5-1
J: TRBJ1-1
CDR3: CASSLAGGAGAFF
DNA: TGCGCCAGCAGCTTGGCCGGGGGGGCCGGAGCTTTCTTT

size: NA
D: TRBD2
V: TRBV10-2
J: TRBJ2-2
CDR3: CASSTGGNTGELFF
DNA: TGCGCCAGCAGTACGGGAGGAAACACCGGGGAGCTGTTTTTT

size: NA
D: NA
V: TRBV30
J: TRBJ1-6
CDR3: CAWSKARNSPLHF
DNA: TGTGCCTGGAGCAAGGCGAGGAACTCACCCCTCCACTTT

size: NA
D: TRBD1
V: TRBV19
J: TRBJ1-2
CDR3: CASSTPGTGFDGYTF
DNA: TGTGCCAGTAGTACCCCCGGGACAGGGTTCGATGGCTACACCTTC

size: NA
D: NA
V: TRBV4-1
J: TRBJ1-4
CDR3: CASSSQGIGGEKLFF
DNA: TGCGCCAGCAGCTCTCAGGGAATAGGCGGTGAAAAACTGTTTTTT

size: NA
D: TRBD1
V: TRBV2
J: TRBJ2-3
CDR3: CASSGGRGYTDTQYF
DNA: TGTGCCAGCAGTGGAGGCAGGGGGTACACAGATACGCAGTATTTT

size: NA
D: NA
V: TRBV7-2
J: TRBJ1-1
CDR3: CASRVGGNTEAFF
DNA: TGTGCCAGCAGGGTAGGGGGGAACACTGAAGCTTTCTTT

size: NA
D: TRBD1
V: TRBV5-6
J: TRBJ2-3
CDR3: CASSRTGGTDTQYF
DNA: TGTGCCAGCAGCAGGACAGGGGGCACAGATACGCAGTATTTT

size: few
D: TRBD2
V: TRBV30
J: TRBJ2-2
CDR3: CAWSVSSGGPTGELFF
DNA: TGTGCCTGGAGTGTATCGAGCGGGGGGCCCACCGGGGAGCTGTTTTTT

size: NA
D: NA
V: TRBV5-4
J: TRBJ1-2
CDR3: CASSLRGGEAYGYTF
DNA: TGTGCCAGCAGCTTAAGGGGTGGGGAAGCCTATGGCTACACCTTC

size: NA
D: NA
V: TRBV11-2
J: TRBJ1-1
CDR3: CASSLHAGTEAFF
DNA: TGTGCCAGCAGCTTGCACGCGGGCACTGAAGCTTTCTTT

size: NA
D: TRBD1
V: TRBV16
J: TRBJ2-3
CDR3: CASSLGQGTDTQYF
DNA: TGTGCCAGCAGCCTCGGACAGGGCACAGATACGCAGTATTTT

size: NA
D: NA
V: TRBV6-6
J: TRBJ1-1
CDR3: CASSKTVGGTEAFF
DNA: TGTGCCAGCAGTAAGACGGTTGGAGGCACTGAAGCTTTCTTT

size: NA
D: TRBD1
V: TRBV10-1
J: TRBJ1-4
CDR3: CASTDDRQGRDEKLFF
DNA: TGCGCCAGCACCGACGACCGACAGGGGAGGGATGAAAAACTGTTTTTT

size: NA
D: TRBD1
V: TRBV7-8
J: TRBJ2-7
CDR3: CASSTRQGLSYEQYF
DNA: TGTGCCAGCAGCACCCGACAGGGTCTCTCCTACGAGCAGTACTTC

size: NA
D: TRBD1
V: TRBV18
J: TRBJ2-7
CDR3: CASSPSRDSPYEQYF
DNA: TGTGCCAGCTCACCATCCCGGGACAGCCCCTACGAGCAGTACTTC

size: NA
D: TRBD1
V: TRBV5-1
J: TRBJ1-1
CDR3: CASSSYRGSNTEAFF
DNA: TGCGCCAGCAGCTCCTACAGGGGGTCGAACACTGAAGCTTTCTTT

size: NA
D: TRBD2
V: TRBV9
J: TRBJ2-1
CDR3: CASARGGSPGNEQFF
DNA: TGTGCCAGCGCAAGGGGCGGGAGTCCAGGGAATGAGCAGTTCTTC

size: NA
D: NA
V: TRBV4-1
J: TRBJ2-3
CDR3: CASSQPTRVTTFTDTQYF
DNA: TGCGCCAGCAGCCAACCCACTAGGGTCACCACTTTCACAGATACGCAGTATTTT

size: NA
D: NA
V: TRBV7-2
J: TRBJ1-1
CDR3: CASSLLPGIWDTEAFF
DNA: TGTGCCAGCAGCCTACTTCCGGGGATTTGGGACACTGAAGCTTTCTTT

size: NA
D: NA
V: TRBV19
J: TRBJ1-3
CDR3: CASTLSGNTIYF
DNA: TGTGCCAGTACCCTGTCTGGAAACACCATATATTTT

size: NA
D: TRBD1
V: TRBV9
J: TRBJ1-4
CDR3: CASSAQGMNEKLFF
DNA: TGTGCCAGCAGCGCACAGGGGATGAATGAAAAACTGTTTTTT

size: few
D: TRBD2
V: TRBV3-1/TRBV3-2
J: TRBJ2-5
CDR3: CASSQASGGQTQYF
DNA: TGTGCCAGCAGCCAAGCTAGCGGGGGGCAGACCCAGTACTTC

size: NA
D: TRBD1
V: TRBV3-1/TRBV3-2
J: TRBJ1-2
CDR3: CASSRKTGFLGYTF
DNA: TGTGCCAGCAGCCGAAAGACAGGGTTTTTAGGCTACACCTTC

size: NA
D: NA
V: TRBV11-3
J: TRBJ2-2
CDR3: CASSGGVGELFF
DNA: TGTGCCAGCAGCGGCGGCGTGGGGGAGCTGTTTTTT

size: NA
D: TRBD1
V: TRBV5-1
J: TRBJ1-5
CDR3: CASSLGTGNNQPQHF
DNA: TGCGCCAGCAGCCTCGGGACAGGGAATAATCAGCCCCAGCATTTT

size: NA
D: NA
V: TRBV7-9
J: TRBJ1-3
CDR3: CASSPLRSSPSSGNTIYF
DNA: TGTGCCAGCAGCCCCCTACGGAGTTCCCCTTCTTCTGGAAACACCATATATTTT